The next 27 T cell receptor beta chains were all read from a single sample in a study of blood T cell repertoires in COVID-19. Assay used: immunoSEQ multiplex PCR; TCRdb lists only in-frame clones, some missing. The sample consists of 60,000 to 70,000 clones, 70% to 80% of them appearing once. The sequenced sample consisted of peripheral blood. These receptors were obtained from a woman over 75 with acute or convalescent COVID-19.

In this sample, this clone turned up a few times. The rearrangement joins TRBV5-5 to TRBJ2-7; D uncertain. V was shortened by 0 bases and J by 4 bases, with 11 bases between the two germline ends. In germline, CDR1 is SGHKS, CDR2 YYEKEE (reference sequence). CDR3 length: 14 amino acids. CDR3 sequence reads: CASSLGARLYEQYF. CDR3 in DNA: TGTGCCAGCAGCTTGGGTGCGCGTCTATACGAGCAGTACTTC.

The J gene is TRBJ2-1, the V gene TRBV9, with a possible D match to TRBD2 (6 bases). V was pared by 2 bases and J by 5 bases, with 17 bases between. The CDR3 totals 16 residues. CDR1 and CDR2 from the germline V gene are SGDLS and YYNGEE. The CDR3 sequence is CASSVAFLGGNNEQFF. The CDR3 DNA is TGTGCCAGCAGCGTCGCGTTTCTAGGCGGGAACAATGAGCAGTTCTTC.

The chain couples TRBV3-1 (or the pseudogene TRBV3-2) to TRBJ1-6; maybe TRBD1 (6 bases). Between the trimmed V and J ends, which lost 7 bases and 7 bases, there was a span of 17 bases. The CDR3 totals 15 residues. Germline V lookup: CDR1 LGHDT, CDR2 YNNKEL (reference sequence). CDR3 DNA: TGTGCCAGCACCGTACGGGGGGGCTGGAATTCACCCCTCCACTTT. This codes for CASTVRGGWNSPLHF.

This clone was observed once. The gene calls are TRBV29-1 and TRBJ2-7, with a tentative D call TRBD1 (5 bases). The CDR3 consists of 14 residues. V lost 6 bases and J lost 0, with 15 bases in between. The germline V gene encodes CDR1 SQVTM and CDR2 ANQGSEA. CDR3 nucleotide sequence: TGCAGCGTCTCAGACAGACTCGACTCCTACGAGCAGTACTTC. Protein sequence: CSVSDRLDSYEQYF.

The chain is built from TRBV5-5 and TRBJ2-7, with 7 bases matching TRBD2. The CDR3 runs 15 residues. CDR1 and CDR2 (germline): SGHKS, YYEKEE (reference sequence). With 3 bases clipped from V and 0 bases from J, the junction kept 6 bases outside the gene matches. CDR3 sequence: CASSSPGGFSYEQYF. CDR3 DNA: TGTGCCAGCAGCTCCCCCGGGGGGTTCTCCTACGAGCAGTACTTC. Drawing the rest from reference TRBV5-5 and TRBJ2-7, the complete variable domain is DAGVTQSPTHLIKTRGQQVTLRCSPISGHKSVSWYQQVLGQGPQFIFQYYEKEERGRGNFPDRFSARQFPNYSSELNVNALLLGDSALYLCASSSPGGFSYEQYFGPGTRLTVT.

This clone showed up just a few times. V and J are TRBV5-4 and TRBJ1-1; no definite D call. This CDR3 is built from 14 residues. V lost 2 bases and J lost 1, with 9 bases in between. Germline CDR1 reads SGHNT; CDR2 reads YYREEE (reference sequence). CDR3 loop: CASSLVGRNTEAFF. DNA of the CDR3: TGTGCCAGCAGCTTAGTTGGTAGGAACACTGAAGCTTTCTTT.

The sample holds one count of this clone. The rearrangement uses TRBV29-1 and TRBJ1-2, with TRBD1 matching over 12 bases. The length of the CDR3 is 15 residues. Germline lookup yields CDR1 SQVTM and CDR2 ANQGSEA. The V and J ends lost 4 bases and 5 bases, in that order; junction bases with no gene match: 8. In nucleotides, the CDR3 is TGCAGCGTTGGAGGGACAGGGGGCAGGGGTTATGGCTACACCTTC. Encoded protein: CSVGGTGGRGYGYTF.

The V call is TRBV6-6, the J call TRBJ2-7; 8 positions match TRBD2. V was clipped by 2 bases and J by 5 bases; unmatched bases: 5. CDR1 is MNHNY and CDR2 is SVGAGI in the germline V gene (reference sequence). The CDR3 spans 14 residues. The CDR3 loop is CASSYPREADEQYF. The CDR3 DNA is TGTGCCAGCAGTTACCCGCGGGAGGCCGACGAGCAGTACTTC.

The chain carries TRBV7-9 and TRBJ2-7, with 12 bases that match TRBD2. Germline CDR1 reads SEHNR; CDR2 reads FQNEAQ (reference sequence). J lost 2 bases, V lost 5 bases, and 4 bases had no gene match. The CDR3 has 15 residues. The CDR3 region has the DNA TGTGCCAGCAGCACACTAGCGGGAGGTACCTACGAGCAGTACTTC. Amino acid sequence: CASSTLAGGTYEQYF.

The chain is built from TRBV7-6 and TRBJ2-1; 15 bases map to TRBD2. J gave up 9 bases and V 5 bases, and 8 bases lay outside the gene matches. The length of the CDR3 is 16 residues. Per germline, CDR1 SGHVS and CDR2 FNYEAQ. The CDR3 spells CASSSGLAGGTSEQFF. As DNA, the CDR3 is TGTGCCAGCAGCAGCGGACTAGCGGGAGGGACGAGTGAGCAGTTCTTC.

The chain uses TRBV18 and TRBJ1-5; D call uncertain. Trimming stripped 5 bases from V and 0 bases from J, with 8 bases between. The CDR3 runs 14 residues. CDR1 KGHSH and CDR2 LQKENI come from the germline V gene. CDR3 in DNA: TGTGCCAGCTCAGCAGGCAATAGCAATCAGCCCCAGCATTTT. Translation gives CASSAGNSNQPQHF.

V gene TRBV5-1 combines with J gene TRBJ1-1, with TRBD1 matching 10 bases. Germline values: CDR1 SGHRS, CDR2 YFSETQ. Germline trimming cut 5 bases from V and 1 base from J; bases unmatched to any gene: 5. The CDR3 runs 15 residues. CDR3 residues: CASSWTGGTNTEAFF. CDR3 sequence (DNA): TGCGCCAGCAGTTGGACAGGGGGGACGAACACTGAAGCTTTCTTT.

This rearrangement joins TRBV5-1 to TRBJ1-1; D not resolved. Per the germline V gene, CDR1 is SGHRS and CDR2 is YFSETQ. This CDR3 is 13 amino acids long. Between the trimmed V and J ends, which lost 0 bases and 8 bases, there was a span of 11 bases. The CDR3 region is CASSLGGPGEAFF. In DNA form, the CDR3 reads TGCGCCAGCAGCTTGGGAGGGCCCGGGGAAGCTTTCTTT.

The rearrangement joins TRBV2 to TRBJ2-5; TRBD2 matches at 7 bases. The CDR3 consists of 14 residues. Germline CDR1 is SNHLY and CDR2 is FYNNEI. The V segment lost 4 bases and the J segment 5 bases; nucleotides outside the gene matches: 7. Here the CDR3 DNA reads TGTGCCAGCAGTGTGGGGAGAGCGGGGGAGACCCAGTACTTC. Translating gives CASSVGRAGETQYF.

The rearrangement joins TRBV5-1 to TRBJ2-1; a weak D match, TRBD2 (6 bases). The germline V gene has CDR1 SGHRS and CDR2 YFSETQ. The V and J ends lost 8 bases and 8 bases respectively, with 20 bases between them. The CDR3 has 14 amino acids. The CDR3 sequence is CARKSTLGGDEQFF. The CDR3 DNA is TGCGCCAGAAAATCGACCCTAGGAGGGGATGAGCAGTTCTTC.

V and J are TRBV3-1 (or the pseudogene TRBV3-2) and TRBJ1-1; 7 nucleotides match TRBD1. The CDR3 sequence is 12 residues long. Germline CDR1 is LGHDT and CDR2 is YNNKEL (reference sequence). The J segment lost 10 bases and the V segment lost 3 bases, leaving 5 bases of the junction unmatched. This chain's CDR3 is CASSQGQGGAFF. In nucleotides, the CDR3 is TGTGCCAGCAGCCAGGGGCAGGGGGGAGCTTTCTTT.

On this clone: This sample includes further DNA sequences coding for the same CDR3. The chain links TRBV28 to TRBJ2-1, with a possible D match to TRBD2 (6 bases). The germline V and J ends were trimmed by 3 bases and 4 bases, with 7 bases remaining between them. Germline lookup yields CDR1 MDHEN and CDR2 SYDVKM. The CDR3 runs to 13 residues. The CDR3 here is CASSLGLYNEQFF. The CDR3 DNA reads TGTGCCAGCAGTTTGGGACTGTACAATGAGCAGTTCTTC. Using reference TRBV28 and TRBJ2-1 for the parts outside the CDR3, the full variable domain is DVKVTQSSRYLVKRTGEKVFLECVQDMDHENMFWYRQDPGLGLRLIYFSYDVKMKEKGDIPEGYSVSREKKERFSLILESASTNQTSMYLCASSLGLYNEQFFGPGTRLTVL.

This chain joins TRBV19 and TRBJ1-3; D uncertain. This CDR3 is built from 14 residues. The germline gives CDR1 LNHDA, CDR2 SQIVND (reference sequence). V was pared by 5 bases and J by 0 bases, with 8 bases between. The CDR3, as DNA: TGTGCCAGTAGTGGTGCAGGCTCTGGAAACACCATATATTTT. It specifies CASSGAGSGNTIYF.

The CDR3: CATNAQGAHTEAFF. CDR3 DNA: TGTGCCACAAATGCACAGGGGGCGCACACTGAAGCTTTCTTT. This rearrangement joins TRBV10-3 to TRBJ1-1, with 9 bases fitting TRBD1. V shed 10 bases, J shed 3 bases, and the junction held 9 bases outside the gene matches. This CDR3 region has 14 residues. Germline V gene lookup returns CDR1 ENHRY and CDR2 SYGVKD.

This clone came up a few times. The genes are TRBV4-1 and TRBJ2-2; 14 bases are shared with TRBD2. The CDR3 loop spans 17 amino acids. After removal of 8 bases from V and 1 base from J, the junction contained 6 bases not matched to a gene. Germline CDR1 is MGHRA and CDR2 is YSYEKL. CDR3 protein: CASLGTSGSRNTGELFF. In nucleotides, the CDR3 is TGCGCCAGCCTAGGGACTAGCGGGAGTCGGAACACCGGGGAGCTGTTTTTT.

This chain links TRBV6-6 with TRBJ1-1, with 9 positions matching TRBD1. The CDR3 loop spans 12 amino acids. Germline values: CDR1 MNHNY, CDR2 SVGAGI (reference sequence). J gave up 6 bases and V 6 bases, and 2 bases lay outside the gene matches. The CDR3 sequence is CASRGQGPEAFF. The CDR3 DNA reads TGTGCCAGCAGGGGACAGGGCCCTGAAGCTTTCTTT.

V gene TRBV20-1 combines with J gene TRBJ1-3; 7 bases are shared with TRBD1. V trimming: 3 bases; J trimming: 7 bases; junction bases outside the gene matches: 3. The CDR3 length is 12 residues. Germline V gene data show CDR1 as DFQATT and CDR2 as SNEGSKA (reference sequence). This CDR3 is CSASIRGNTIYF. Written as DNA, the CDR3 is TGCAGTGCTAGTATCAGGGGGAACACCATATATTTT.

The V and J genes are TRBV13 and TRBJ1-1; D is unclear. The CDR3 covers 14 residues. Germline CDR1 PRHDT, CDR2 FYEKMQ (reference sequence). V lost 4 bases and J 1 base, leaving 10 bases between the germline ends. The CDR3 spells CASSSGWANTEAFF. The CDR3, as DNA: TGTGCCAGCAGCTCCGGTTGGGCGAACACTGAAGCTTTCTTT.

This chain uses TRBV12-3 or TRBV12-4 with TRBJ1-2; D gene ambiguous. Trimming took off 4 bases at V and 3 bases at J, with 6 bases between the two ends. This CDR3 region has 12 residues. CDR3 sequence reads: CASSSRDYGYTF. DNA for the CDR3: TGTGCCAGCAGTTCTCGGGACTATGGCTACACCTTC.

This chain connects TRBV5-5 to TRBJ2-3, with D maybe TRBD1 (6 bases). The CDR3 has 13 residues. Germline V CDR1 and CDR2: SGHKS, YYEKEE (reference sequence). V lost 6 bases, J lost 7 bases, and 15 bases lay in between. The CDR3: CASNPRGRNTQYF. In nucleotides, the CDR3 is TGTGCCAGCAACCCCAGGGGTCGGAATACGCAGTATTTT.

The chain couples TRBV7-3 to TRBJ2-1; 14 nucleotides line up with TRBD2. J was trimmed by 8 bases and V by 5 bases; bases with no gene match: 5. There are 15 residues in the CDR3. In germline, CDR1 is SGHTA, CDR2 FQGTGA. The CDR3 DNA is TGTGCCAGCAGCCTACGACTAGCGGGAGGGGATGAGCAGTTCTTC. Translating gives CASSLRLAGGDEQFF.

This clone was counted between two and nine times. The chain combines TRBV7-9 with TRBJ2-7; tentative D call: TRBD1 (6 bases). The CDR3 has 16 amino acids. V was clipped by 4 bases and J by 0 bases, with 16 bases between them. The germline V gene encodes CDR1 SEHNR and CDR2 FQNEAQ (reference sequence). The CDR3 here is CASSSWPRQVSYEQYF. In DNA, the CDR3 is TGTGCCAGCAGCTCATGGCCCAGACAGGTCTCCTACGAGCAGTACTTC.